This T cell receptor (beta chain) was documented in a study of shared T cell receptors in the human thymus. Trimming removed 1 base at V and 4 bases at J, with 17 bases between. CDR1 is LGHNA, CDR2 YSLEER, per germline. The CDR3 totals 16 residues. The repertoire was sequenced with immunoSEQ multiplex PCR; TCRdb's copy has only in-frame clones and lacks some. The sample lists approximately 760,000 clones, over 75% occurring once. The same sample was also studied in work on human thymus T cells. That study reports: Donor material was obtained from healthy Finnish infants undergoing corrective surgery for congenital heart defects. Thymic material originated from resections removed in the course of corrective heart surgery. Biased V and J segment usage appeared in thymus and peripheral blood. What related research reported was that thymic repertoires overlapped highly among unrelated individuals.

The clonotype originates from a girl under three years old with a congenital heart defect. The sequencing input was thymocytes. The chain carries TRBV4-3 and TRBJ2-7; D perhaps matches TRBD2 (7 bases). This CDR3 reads CASSQGAGARGYEQYF. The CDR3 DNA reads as TGCGCCAGCAGCCAAGGGGCGGGGGCCAGGGGTTACGAGCAGTACTTC.